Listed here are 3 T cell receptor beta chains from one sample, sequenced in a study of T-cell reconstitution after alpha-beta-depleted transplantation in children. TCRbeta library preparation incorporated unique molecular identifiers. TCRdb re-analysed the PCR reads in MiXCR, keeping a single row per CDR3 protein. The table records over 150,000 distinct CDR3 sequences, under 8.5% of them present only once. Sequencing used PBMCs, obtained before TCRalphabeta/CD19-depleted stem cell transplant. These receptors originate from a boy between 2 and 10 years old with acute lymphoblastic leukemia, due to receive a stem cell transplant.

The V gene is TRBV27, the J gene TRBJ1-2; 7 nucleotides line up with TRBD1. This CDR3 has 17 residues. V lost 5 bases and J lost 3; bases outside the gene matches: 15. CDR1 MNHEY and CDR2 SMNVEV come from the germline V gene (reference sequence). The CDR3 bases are TGTGCCAGCAGTCCACAGACAGGGTCGGGGGCCTACTATGGCTACACCTTC. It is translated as CASSPQTGSGAYYGYTF.

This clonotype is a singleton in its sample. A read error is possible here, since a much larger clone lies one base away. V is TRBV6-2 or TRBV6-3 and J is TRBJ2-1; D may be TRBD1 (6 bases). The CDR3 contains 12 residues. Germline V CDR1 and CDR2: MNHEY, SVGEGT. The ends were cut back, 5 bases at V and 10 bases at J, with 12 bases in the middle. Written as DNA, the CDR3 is TGTGCCAGCAGTCACAGGGTAGAGGAGCAGTTCTTC. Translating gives CASSHRVEEQFF.

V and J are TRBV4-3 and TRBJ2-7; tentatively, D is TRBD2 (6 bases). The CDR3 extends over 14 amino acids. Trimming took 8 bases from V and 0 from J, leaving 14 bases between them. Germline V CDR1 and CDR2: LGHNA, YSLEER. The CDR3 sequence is CASGGTRNSYEQYF. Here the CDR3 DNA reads TGCGCCAGCGGCGGGACGAGAAACTCCTACGAGCAGTACTTC.